The 14 T cell receptor beta chains in this list originate from one sample, sequenced in a study of shared clonotypes between healthy human individuals. Produced via immunoSEQ multiplex PCR; TCRdb's table is partial and in-frame only. The sample consists of approximately 530,000 clones, 90% to 97% of them appearing once. The sample comprised naive CD4+ T cells sorted from blood. Noted subset: CD45RA+ positively selected. These receptors all stem from a young woman in good health.

This chain uses TRBV19 with TRBJ1-4, with D uncertain. CDR1 is LNHDA and CDR2 is SQIVND in the germline V gene (reference sequence). The CDR3 is made up of 12 amino acids. Trimming stripped 7 bases from V and 5 bases from J, with 8 bases between. DNA for the CDR3: TGTGCCAGTAAGCGTGGGAATGAAAAACTGTTTTTT. Translation: CASKRGNEKLFF.

Notes on this clone: Relative to the germline gene, one junction end is altered; a read error may explain this. J is TRBJ2-7 and V is TRBV6-1; D ambiguous. This CDR3 is built from 12 residues. From germline, CDR1 is MNHNS and CDR2 SASEGT. DNA of the CDR3: TGTGCCAGCAGTGAAGGTGCTCTTACGTCTCACTTC. Its protein product is CASSEGALTSHF.

This rearrangement joins TRBV6-5 to TRBJ2-1; D unclear. CDR3 length: 16 residues. The V gene's germline CDR1 is MNHEY and CDR2 SVGAGI. V lost 0 bases to trimming and J lost 0 bases, with 9 bases between them. Here the CDR3 DNA reads TGTGCCAGCAGTTACTCGAGTTGGAGCTCCTACAATGAGCAGTTCTTC. As protein: CASSYSSWSSYNEQFF.

This clone came up a few times. The V and J genes are TRBV6-1 and TRBJ1-5, with D uncertain. Germline V gene lookup returns CDR1 MNHNS and CDR2 SASEGT. Trimming shortened V by 10 bases and J by 8 bases, and 21 bases separated the two germline ends. The CDR3 extends over 14 amino acids. The CDR3 DNA reads TGTGCCACTCCGGGGAGCAGGAATAGTGAGCCCCAGCATTTT. This codes for CATPGSRNSEPQHF.

DNA for the CDR3: TGTGCCAGCAGGCACAGGGATGACTATGGCTACACCTTC. Translation gives CASRHRDDYGYTF. The rearrangement uses TRBV6-5 and TRBJ1-2; a weak D match, TRBD1 (6 bases). V was shortened by 6 bases and J by 3 bases, with 11 bases between the two germline ends. The CDR3 runs 13 residues. Germline values: CDR1 MNHEY, CDR2 SVGAGI.

CDR3 residues: CASRPGAIYGYTF. DNA of the CDR3: TGTGCCAGCAGGCCGGGGGCTATCTATGGCTACACCTTC. The chain combines TRBV6-1 with TRBJ1-2; tentatively, D is TRBD1 (6 bases). Trimming took 6 bases from V and 4 from J, leaving 12 bases between them. The CDR3 spans 13 residues. Germline V CDR1 and CDR2: MNHNS, SASEGT.

This chain uses TRBV15 with TRBJ2-3; possibly TRBD2 for D (6 bases). Germline V CDR1 and CDR2: LNHNV, YYDKDF (reference sequence). The CDR3 sequence is 15 residues long. V was shortened by 5 bases and J by 0 bases, with 12 bases between the two germline ends. In DNA, the CDR3 is TGTGCCACCAGCGGCGGGACTCCTAGCACAGATACGCAGTATTTT. Its protein is CATSGGTPSTDTQYF.

The CDR3 spells CASNLRGYGYTF. The CDR3 region has the DNA TGTGCCAGCAACTTACGGGGATATGGCTACACCTTC. The chain recombines TRBV28 with TRBJ1-2, with D unresolved. The V end was cut by 7 bases, the J end by 5 bases, with 11 bases between. Germline V gene lookup returns CDR1 MDHEN and CDR2 SYDVKM. CDR3 length: 12 residues.

V and J are TRBV27 and TRBJ2-7; the D gene is possibly TRBD1 (6 bases). The CDR3 contains 13 residues. Deletions cut 4 bases from V and 4 bases from J, with 11 bases between. The germline CDR1 and CDR2 sequences are MNHEY and SMNVEV (reference sequence). The CDR3 sequence: CASSSWTEYEQYF. As DNA, the CDR3 is TGTGCCAGCAGTTCGTGGACAGAGTACGAGCAGTACTTC.

The chain links TRBV14 to TRBJ2-1, with 8 nucleotides matching TRBD2. Germline V CDR1 and CDR2: SGHDN, FVKESK. Trimming at V came to 4 bases and at J to 8 bases, leaving 13 bases not matched to a gene. This CDR3 spans 16 amino acids. In nucleotides, the CDR3 is TGTGCCAGCAGCCCCTCCTGGGCTAGCGGGCTTGATGAGCAGTTCTTC. Residues: CASSPSWASGLDEQFF.

The rearrangement uses TRBV5-1 and TRBJ1-1, with D possibly being TRBD1 (5 bases). This CDR3 region has 15 residues. Germline V gene data show CDR1 as SGHRS and CDR2 as YFSETQ. V lost 3 bases to trimming and J lost 3 bases, with 15 bases between them. CDR3 residues: CASSWRRQGDTEAFF. The CDR3 DNA sequence: TGCGCCAGCAGCTGGCGACGCCAGGGAGACACTGAAGCTTTCTTT.

V usage is TRBV20-1 and J usage is TRBJ2-5; D uncertain. There are 11 residues in the CDR3. Trimming shortened V by 6 bases and J by 5 bases, and 10 bases separated the two germline ends. In germline, CDR1 is DFQATT, CDR2 SNEGSKA (reference sequence). The CDR3 DNA sequence: TGCAGTGCAGTTTTGAGGGAGACCCAGTACTTC. Protein product: CSAVLRETQYF.

This CDR3 is CASSPLRTAYEQYF. As DNA, the CDR3 is TGTGCCAGCAGCCCCTTGCGGACAGCCTACGAGCAGTACTTC. This chain uses TRBV7-8 with TRBJ2-5; the D gene is possibly TRBD1 (6 bases). The J call may be wrong; the DNA end is better matched by TRBJ2-7. Germline CDR1 reads SGHVS; CDR2 reads FQNEAQ. This CDR3 is built from 14 residues.

The chain carries TRBV15 and TRBJ1-1, with 7 bases identical to TRBD1. The trim removed 1 base at V and 4 bases at J, leaving 6 bases unmatched. The CDR3 extends over 15 amino acids. Germline V gene data show CDR1 as LNHNV and CDR2 as YYDKDF (reference sequence). The CDR3 DNA reads as TGTGCCACCAGCAGAGGAACAGGGGCTGGCACTGAAGCTTTCTTT. Its translation: CATSRGTGAGTEAFF.